One and the same sample provided the 20 T cell receptor beta chains below, sequenced in a study of blood T cells in healthy people across ages. Using a J-beta primer mix together with a sample-barcoded 5' primer, a second PCR was run for roughly 6 to 12 cycles. Each CDR3 protein gets one entry after TCRdb re-called the 5' RACE reads with MiXCR. The table records about 640,000 distinct CDR3 sequences, approximately 50% of them present only once. Sequencing was done on a sample of blood. The receptors originated from a man aged 60-69 years in good health.

This clonotype has only one observation. The chain uses TRBV20-1 and TRBJ2-3, with D possibly being TRBD2 (7 bases). Germline V lookup: CDR1 DFQATT, CDR2 SNEGSKA (reference sequence). The CDR3 has 15 residues. V dropped 6 bases and J dropped 6 bases, with 22 bases sitting between them. The CDR3 DNA reads as TGCAGTGCGGACCTCCAGAGGGGGGGCCCCGATACGCAGTATTTT. The encoded protein is CSADLQRGGPDTQYF.

The J gene is TRBJ2-1, the V gene TRBV24-1; 7 bases are a match to TRBD2. Germline CDR1 KGHDR, CDR2 SFDVKD. The CDR3 is 15 residues long. Germline trimming cut 4 bases from V and 5 bases from J; bases unmatched to any gene: 7. The CDR3 DNA is TGTGCCACCAGTGACCCCCGGCGGGGGAACAATGAGCAGTTCTTC. This codes for CATSDPRRGNNEQFF.

This clonotype occurred a few times. The V call is TRBV3-1, the J call TRBJ2-5; TRBD1 might be the D (5 bases). The J call is in doubt because the DNA end fits TRBJ2-7 better. The CDR3 runs to 15 residues. Germline V lookup: CDR1 LGHDT, CDR2 YNNKEL (reference sequence). CDR3 amino acids: CASSQDPREGVEQYF. The CDR3 DNA reads TGTGCCAGCAGCCAAGATCCCAGGGAAGGCGTCGAGCAGTACTTC.

This clonotype was seen a few times. The chain combines TRBV27 with TRBJ2-5; possible D gene TRBD2, 6 bases. The end of the DNA fits TRBJ2-1 better, so the J call may be wrong. The germline V gene has CDR1 MNHEY and CDR2 SMNVEV (reference sequence). The CDR3 length is 16 residues. The CDR3 protein is CASSLSFRGSQETQFF. CDR3 bases: TGTGCCAGCAGTTTATCGTTTCGGGGGAGTCAAGAGACCCAGTTCTTC.

V usage is TRBV6-5 and J usage is TRBJ2-5; D is perhaps TRBD1 (5 bases). The CDR3 has 14 residues. Germline assignment: CDR1 MNHEY and CDR2 SVGAGI. Trimming took off 0 bases at V and 13 bases at J, with 18 bases between the two ends. The CDR3 region is CASSYSIGESGRYF. For the CDR3, the DNA is TGTGCCAGCAGTTACTCGATAGGGGAATCCGGGCGGTACTTC.

This chain joins TRBV27 and TRBJ1-5, with 8 bases fitting TRBD1. V shed 6 bases and J 4 bases; nucleotides not matched to a gene: 2. Germline-derived CDR1 and CDR2 are MNHEY and SMNVEV (reference sequence). The CDR3 contains 13 residues. This CDR3 reads CASRDRGNQPQHF. The CDR3 DNA follows: TGTGCCAGCAGAGACAGGGGAAATCAGCCCCAGCATTTT.

The chain employs TRBV28 and TRBJ2-5, with 7 bases matching TRBD1. After removal of 4 bases from V and 11 bases from J, the junction contained 10 bases not matched to a gene. The CDR3 is made up of 13 amino acids. CDR1 is MDHEN and CDR2 is SYDVKM in the germline V gene. CDR3 loop: CASSSGQVWEQYF. The CDR3 DNA reads as TGTGCCAGCAGTTCCGGACAGGTATGGGAGCAGTACTTC. The variable domain in full, completed from reference TRBV28 and TRBJ2-5, reads DVKVTQSSRYLVKRTGEKVFLECVQDMDHENMFWYRQDPGLGLRLIYFSYDVKMKEKGDIPEGYSVSREKKERFSLILESASTNQTSMYLCASSSGQVWEQYFGPGTRLLVL.

This clonotype has at least ten counts. The chain combines TRBV5-1 with TRBJ2-3; D gene unclear. Trimming pared 10 bases from V and 0 bases from J, leaving 12 bases between. The CDR3 runs 13 residues. Per the germline V gene, CDR1 is SGHRS and CDR2 is YFSETQ. The CDR3, as DNA: TGCGCCTCAGCCCGATACAGCACAGATACGCAGTATTTT. This translates into CASARYSTDTQYF.

Worth noting for this clonotype: Since a much larger clone is just one base distant, this may be a read error. The V and J genes are TRBV6-5 and TRBJ2-1; possibly TRBD2 for D (5 bases). This CDR3 has 15 residues. Between the trimmed V and J ends, which lost 5 bases and 7 bases, there was a span of 18 bases. The germline gives CDR1 MNHEY, CDR2 SVGAGI. The CDR3 DNA follows: TGTGCCAGCAGTGGACTCCGTCGGGCGCGGAATGAGCAGTTCTTC. Translating gives CASSGLRRARNEQFF.

Only a few counts were recorded for this clonotype. The genes are TRBV14 and TRBJ2-5; TRBD1 might be the D (5 bases). The CDR3 runs 13 residues. V was pared by 4 bases and J by 2 bases, with 8 bases between. From germline, CDR1 is SGHDN and CDR2 FVKESK. The CDR3 sequence: CASSRTPQETQYF. The CDR3 coding sequence is TGTGCCAGCAGCCGGACACCACAAGAGACCCAGTACTTC.

This sequence joins TRBV7-9 and TRBJ2-6; D not resolved. This CDR3 is 16 amino acids long. V lost 5 bases and J 3 bases, leaving 14 bases between the germline ends. Germline V CDR1 and CDR2: SEHNR, FQNEAQ (reference sequence). This CDR3 is CASSPISGRGANVLTF. The CDR3 nucleotides are TGTGCCAGCAGCCCGATTAGTGGGCGTGGGGCCAACGTCCTGACTTTC.

The rearrangement joins TRBV9 to TRBJ1-1; the D is unclear. Trimming shortened V by 1 base and J by 5 bases, and 12 bases separated the two germline ends. The CDR3 extends over 14 amino acids. The V gene's germline CDR1 is SGDLS and CDR2 YYNGEE. The CDR3 DNA sequence: TGTGCCAGCAGCGTAAGTGCAGCGTTTACTGAAGCTTTCTTT. Its translation: CASSVSAAFTEAFF.

The genes are TRBV7-2 and TRBJ1-1, with no clear D. V gave up 6 bases and J gave up 3 bases, with 5 bases separating them. The germline gives CDR1 SGHTA, CDR2 FQGNSA. CDR3 length: 11 residues. Here the CDR3 reads CASSYHTEAFF. CDR3 DNA sequence: TGTGCCAGCAGTTATCACACTGAAGCTTTCTTT. Filled out from reference TRBV7-2 and TRBJ1-1, the complete variable domain reads GAGVSQSPSNKVTEKGKDVELRCDPISGHTALYWYRQSLGQGLEFLIYFQGNSAPDKSGLPSDRFSAERTGGSVSTLTIQRTQQEDSAVYLCASSYHTEAFFGQGTRLTVV.

This chain connects TRBV3-1 to TRBJ2-5, with D tentatively TRBD2 (6 bases). Germline V gene data show CDR1 as LGHDT and CDR2 as YNNKEL (reference sequence). This CDR3 comprises 14 residues. V was trimmed by 4 bases and J by 5 bases, leaving 14 bases between them. The DNA for the CDR3 is TGTGCCAGCAGCCCCCGACTAGTCCCGGAGACCCAGTACTTC. Its translation is CASSPRLVPETQYF.

The count of this clonotype is one. The chain joins TRBV5-4 to TRBJ1-2; 7 bases map to TRBD1. Per germline, CDR1 SGHNT and CDR2 YYREEE (reference sequence). V shed 0 bases and J 0 bases; nucleotides not matched to a gene: 2. The CDR3 consists of 15 residues. CDR3 in DNA: TGTGCCAGCAGCTTGGCAGGGACAGCTAACTATGGCTACACCTTC. Its protein product is CASSLAGTANYGYTF.

The chain employs TRBV5-1 and TRBJ2-5; TRBD1 matches at 8 bases. This CDR3 comprises 15 residues. The germline CDR1 and CDR2 sequences are SGHRS and YFSETQ. V was clipped by 0 bases and J by 2 bases; unmatched bases: 3. For the CDR3, the DNA is TGCGCCAGCAGCTTGGGGACAGGGATGCAAGAGACCCAGTACTTC. Protein product: CASSLGTGMQETQYF.

This sequence joins TRBV18 and TRBJ2-5; tentatively, D is TRBD2 (5 bases). V was pared by 0 bases and J by 0 bases, with 8 bases between. The CDR3 loop spans 15 amino acids. Looked up from germline, CDR1 is KGHSH and CDR2 is LQKENI. Here the CDR3 DNA reads TGTGCCAGCTCACCACCCGGGATGTACCAAGAGACCCAGTACTTC. Amino acid sequence: CASSPPGMYQETQYF.

The chain employs TRBV20-1 and TRBJ2-7; TRBD2 matches at 11 bases. Trimming cost V 1 base and J 4 bases; bases outside gene matches: 15. The CDR3 loop spans 18 amino acids. Germline values: CDR1 DFQATT, CDR2 SNEGSKA (reference sequence). The CDR3 protein is CSARVWGLAVADPYEQYF. The CDR3 DNA reads TGCAGTGCTAGAGTGTGGGGACTAGCGGTCGCGGACCCTTACGAGCAGTACTTC.

The chain combines TRBV28 with TRBJ1-6; D gene uncertain. Per germline, CDR1 MDHEN and CDR2 SYDVKM. This CDR3 is 14 amino acids long. Trimming removed 6 bases from V and 6 bases from J, with 12 bases in between. This CDR3 is CASRPPGINSPLHF. The CDR3 DNA is TGTGCCAGCAGACCTCCGGGTATTAATTCACCCCTCCACTTT.

The chain joins TRBV10-2 to TRBJ2-7, with TRBD2 matching over 9 bases. Judging by the DNA end, TRBJ2-5 fits better; the J call may be wrong. The germline V gene has CDR1 WSHSY and CDR2 SAAADI. The CDR3 is made up of 13 amino acids. For the CDR3, the DNA is TGCGCCACCTGGGCTAGCGGGGAGGAGACCCAGTACTTC. This translates into CATWASGEETQYF.